This T cell receptor beta chain was recovered during a study of CD8 T cells in Susac syndrome. The RNA input was roughly 0.45 to 1 ug, and it was reverse transcribed with random hexamers. Amplification of TCR beta CDR3 used immunoSEQ multiplex PCR across 54 Vbeta and 13 Jbeta. Each CDR3 protein gets one entry after TCRdb re-called the immunoSEQ multiplex PCR reads with MiXCR. This repertoire shows about 200,000 distinct CDR3 sequences, about 95% found once; its top ten account for around 0.085%. The V segment lost 2 bases and the J segment 8 bases; nucleotides outside the gene matches: 7. Germline CDR1 LGHDT, CDR2 YNNKEL (reference sequence). The CDR3 sequence is 15 residues long. The study sequenced TCR beta in blood CD8+ and CD4+ T cells. Bulk CD8+ and CD4+ cells came from magnetic negative isolation; CD8+ TEMRA by FACS.

The sequenced sample consisted of CD4+ T cells from PBMCs. The TCR sequence derives from a human donor with multiple sclerosis. The chain uses TRBV3-1 and TRBJ2-4; TRBD1 agrees at 9 bases. Here the CDR3 DNA reads TGTGCCAGCAGCCAATCCCCGGGACAGGGACACATTCAGTACTTC. As protein: CASSQSPGQGHIQYF.